This record concerns one TCR beta chain sequence. These data belong to a study of OX40 agonist ivuxolimab in advanced cancers. Clones were sequenced by immunoSEQ multiplex PCR, and TCRdb holds only the in-frame ones, with some missing. The sample records roughly 11,000 clones, 81% being singletons. With 4 bases clipped from V and 5 bases from J, the junction kept 8 bases outside the gene matches. This CDR3 region has 16 residues. CDR1 is SGHTA and CDR2 is FQGNSA in the germline V gene. V is TRBV7-2 and J is TRBJ2-1; 10 positions match TRBD2. The TCR originated in an adult with an advanced solid tumor such as melanoma, head and neck, liver or kidney cancer. This specimen consisted of CD4+ or CD8+ T cells sorted from blood, obtained in a trial of the OX40 agonist ivuxolimab. CDR3 sequence (DNA): TGTGCCAGCAGCTCTGCCGGGACTAGCGTAGACAATGAGCAGTTCTTC. Translation: CASSSAGTSVDNEQFF.